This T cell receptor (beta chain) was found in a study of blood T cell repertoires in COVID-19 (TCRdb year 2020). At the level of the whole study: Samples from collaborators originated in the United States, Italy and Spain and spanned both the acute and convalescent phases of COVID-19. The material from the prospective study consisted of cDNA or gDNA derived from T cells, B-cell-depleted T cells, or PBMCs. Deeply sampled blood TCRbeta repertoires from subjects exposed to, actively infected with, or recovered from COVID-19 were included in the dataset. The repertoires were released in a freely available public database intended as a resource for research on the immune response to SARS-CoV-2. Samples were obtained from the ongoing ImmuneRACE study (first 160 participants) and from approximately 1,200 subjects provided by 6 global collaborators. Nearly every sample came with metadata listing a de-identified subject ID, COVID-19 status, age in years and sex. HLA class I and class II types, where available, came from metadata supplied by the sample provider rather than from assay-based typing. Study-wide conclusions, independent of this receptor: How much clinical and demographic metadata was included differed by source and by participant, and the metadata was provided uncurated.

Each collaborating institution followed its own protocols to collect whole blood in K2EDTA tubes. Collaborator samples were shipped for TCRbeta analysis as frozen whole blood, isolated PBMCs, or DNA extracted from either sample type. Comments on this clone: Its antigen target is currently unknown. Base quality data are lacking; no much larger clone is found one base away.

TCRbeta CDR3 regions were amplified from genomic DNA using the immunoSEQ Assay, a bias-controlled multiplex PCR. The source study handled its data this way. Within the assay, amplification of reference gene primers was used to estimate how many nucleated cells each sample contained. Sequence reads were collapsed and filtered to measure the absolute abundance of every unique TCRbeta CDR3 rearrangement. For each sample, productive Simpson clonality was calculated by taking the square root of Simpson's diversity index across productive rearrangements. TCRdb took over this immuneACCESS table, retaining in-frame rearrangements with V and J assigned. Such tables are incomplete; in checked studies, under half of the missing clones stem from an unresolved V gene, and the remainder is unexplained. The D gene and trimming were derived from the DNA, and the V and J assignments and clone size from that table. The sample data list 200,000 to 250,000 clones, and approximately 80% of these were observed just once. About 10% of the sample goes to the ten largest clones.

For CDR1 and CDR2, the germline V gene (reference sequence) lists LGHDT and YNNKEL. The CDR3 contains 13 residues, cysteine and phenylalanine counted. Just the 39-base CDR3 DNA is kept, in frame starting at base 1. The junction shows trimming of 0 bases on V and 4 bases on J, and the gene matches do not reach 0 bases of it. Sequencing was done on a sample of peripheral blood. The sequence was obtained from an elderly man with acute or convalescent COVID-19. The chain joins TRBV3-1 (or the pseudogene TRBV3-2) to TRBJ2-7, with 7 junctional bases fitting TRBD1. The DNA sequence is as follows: TGTGCCAGCAGCCAAGACAGGGGGTACGAGCAGTACTTC. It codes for CASSQDRGYEQYF.